This is a list of T cell receptor beta chains from one sample in a study of blood T cell repertoires in COVID-19. Produced via immunoSEQ multiplex PCR; TCRdb's table is partial and in-frame only. The sample lists some 120,000 clones, around 88% occurring once. The sequenced sample was peripheral blood. These receptor sequences come from a woman between 45 and 60 years old with active or convalescent COVID-19. The conserved cysteine and the conserved F or W are not part of the CDR3 here. D genes are given only for firm matches.

d_call,v_call,cdr3_aa
.,TRBV4-1,ASSQVITGVYNEQF
.,TRBV5-8,ASSFHRNSPLH
.,TRBV4-1,ASSRGLAIPYEQY
TRBD1,TRBV6-9,ASSPLRGRPKNIQY
TRBD1,TRBV5-5,ASQATGQVVSGANVLT
TRBD2,TRBV3-1/TRBV3-2,ASSRGLAASYEQY
TRBD2,TRBV19,ASSIQTGTSGRTDTQY
.,TRBV9,ASSVAEVGGTGELF
TRBD1,TRBV6-1,ASSELQGAGYGYT
.,TRBV2,ASRELEGTYEQY
TRBD1,TRBV27,ASSSGTVAQETQY
.,TRBV12-3/TRBV12-4,ASSREGIQPQH
.,TRBV19,ASTQGRGYGYT
TRBD2,TRBV2,ASSGSAGGLTGELF
TRBD1,TRBV6-5,ASSSRTGGHQPQH
TRBD1,TRBV29-1,TAGQVKETQY
TRBD1,TRBV9,ASNDTGGPCVFLMNTEAF
.,TRBV15,ATSRDRGGSYNEQF